The rows below give T cell receptor beta chains drawn from one sample of a study of T cells in Graves' hyperthyroidism and ophthalmopathy. MiXCR was run by TCRdb on the multiplex PCR reads, yielding one entry per CDR3 protein. This table holds approximately 400,000 distinct CDR3 sequences, roughly 14% found once. Sequenced sample: blood. These receptors came from a man aged 30 to 45 with Graves' hyperthyroidism that later progressed to Graves' ophthalmopathy. Both conserved end residues are part of each CDR3. D genes are given only for firm matches. The listing skips clone size in some rows; elsewhere it reads once, few, many or a size class.

V gene,D gene,clone size,J gene,CDR3 protein,CDR3 DNA
TRBV12-3/TRBV12-4,TRBD1,many,TRBJ2-1,CASSDPAGTGVNEQFF,TGTGCCAGCAGTGACCCCGCCGGGACAGGGGTCAATGAGCAGTTCTTC
TRBV18,NA,NA,TRBJ1-2,CASSPPGQNYGYTF,TGTGCCAGCTCACCACCGGGTCAAAACTATGGCTACACCTTC
TRBV5-1,NA,NA,TRBJ2-2,CASSFVFAGELFF,TGCGCCAGCAGCTTCGTTTTCGCCGGGGAGCTGTTTTTT
TRBV3-1,TRBD1,many,TRBJ2-5,CASSHWDSQETQYF,TGTGCCAGCAGCCATTGGGACAGCCAAGAGACCCAGTACTTC
TRBV9,NA,many,TRBJ2-7,CASSVYTAGEQYF,TGTGCCAGCAGCGTATACACCGCCGGCGAGCAGTACTTC
TRBV20-1,TRBD1,few,TRBJ2-2,CSASPGTGVNTGELFF,TGCAGTGCCTCTCCGGGGACAGGGGTGAACACCGGGGAGCTGTTTTTT
TRBV27,NA,many,TRBJ1-5,CASSRGAGQPQHF,TGTGCCAGCAGTAGGGGGGCAGGTCAGCCCCAGCATTTT
TRBV12-3/TRBV12-4,TRBD1,many,TRBJ2-7,CASSLPKIGQAYEQYF,TGTGCCAGCAGCCTACCAAAAATAGGACAGGCCTACGAGCAGTACTTC
TRBV28,NA,many,TRBJ2-2,CASSFNPRDNTGELFF,TGTGCCAGCAGTTTCAATCCCAGGGATAACACCGGGGAGCTGTTTTTT
TRBV7-8,TRBD1,few,TRBJ1-6,CASSLRWTGYNSPLHF,TGTGCCAGCAGCCTAAGGTGGACAGGGTATAATTCACCCCTCCACTTT
TRBV20-1,NA,NA,TRBJ1-2,CSARDLTSAGSNYGYTF,TGCAGTGCTAGAGATCTTACTTCGGCAGGATCTAACTATGGCTACACCTTC
TRBV29-1,NA,few,TRBJ2-5,CSVDQNRETQYF,TGCAGCGTTGATCAGAATCGAGAGACCCAGTACTTC
TRBV29-1,TRBD1,few,TRBJ2-7,CSVGDSYEQYF,TGCAGCGTGGGGGACAGTTACGAGCAGTACTTC
TRBV11-2,TRBD1,many,TRBJ2-7,CASSSSQGAREQYF,TGTGCCAGCAGCTCGTCACAGGGGGCGAGGGAGCAGTACTTC
TRBV5-8,TRBD1,few,TRBJ1-2,CASSSTGNHGYTF,TGTGCCAGCAGCTCGACAGGGAACCATGGCTACACCTTC
TRBV2,NA,many,TRBJ2-3,CASGDGLTDTQYF,TGTGCCAGCGGGGACGGTCTCACAGATACGCAGTATTTT
TRBV6-1,TRBD2,few,TRBJ2-1,CASSTSGGSSGYNEQFF,TGTGCCAGCTCCACTAGCGGGGGGTCCTCGGGCTACAATGAGCAGTTCTTC
TRBV2,TRBD2,many,TRBJ2-7,CASREPLAGVTYEQYF,TGTGCCAGCAGGGAGCCTCTAGCGGGGGTCACCTACGAGCAGTACTTC
TRBV6-1,NA,many,TRBJ2-7,CASGGSLLYEQYF,TGTGCCAGTGGGGGCTCCCTACTCTACGAGCAGTACTTC
TRBV20-1,NA,many,TRBJ2-1,CSARDRGVNEQFF,TGCAGTGCTAGAGATAGGGGGGTCAATGAGCAGTTCTTC
TRBV11-3,NA,few,TRBJ2-7,CASSVQGNEQYF,TGTGCCAGCAGCGTCCAGGGTAACGAGCAGTACTTC
TRBV11-2,NA,many,TRBJ2-5,CASRGRVTQETQYF,TGTGCCAGCAGGGGCCGGGTAACCCAAGAGACCCAGTACTTC
TRBV20-1,TRBD1,NA,TRBJ2-7,CSALSTGKRRLASNYEQYF,TGCAGTGCCCTATCGACAGGGAAAAGGAGGTTAGCGTCCAACTACGAGCAGTACTTC
TRBV12-3/TRBV12-4,NA,many,TRBJ1-6,CASRRGQGNNSPLHF,TGTGCCAGCAGGAGGGGCCAGGGGAATAATTCACCCCTCCACTTT
TRBV18,TRBD1,NA,TRBJ1-1,CASSLTGGSYNTEAFF,TGTGCCAGCTCACTAACAGGGGGGAGCTATAACACTGAAGCTTTCTTT
TRBV2,TRBD2,few,TRBJ2-3,CASNNGGGGRPDTQYF,TGTGCCAGCAACAACGGGGGGGGGGGCCGCCCAGATACGCAGTATTTT
TRBV6-1,NA,NA,TRBJ1-5,CASTPVGNQPQHF,TGTGCCAGCACTCCCGTCGGCAATCAGCCCCAGCATTTT
TRBV7-9,NA,NA,TRBJ1-6,CASSFRSGGGTYNSPLHF,TGTGCCAGCAGCTTCCGGTCCGGAGGGGGAACCTATAATTCACCCCTCCACTTT
TRBV4-2,NA,few,TRBJ2-2,CASSQVRQNTGELFF,TGTGCCAGCAGCCAAGTTCGACAAAACACCGGGGAGCTGTTTTTT
TRBV18,NA,many,TRBJ1-1,CASSLGEDTEAFF,TGTGCCAGCTCACTCGGGGAAGACACTGAAGCTTTCTTT
TRBV6-9,NA,NA,TRBJ2-1,CASSSGAGVRVQFF,TGTGCCAGCAGTTCCGGGGCAGGGGTGCGGGTGCAGTTCTTC
TRBV25-1,NA,once,TRBJ2-7,CASSGGPRSSYEQYF,TGTGCCAGCAGTGGCGGGCCACGAAGCTCCTACGAGCAGTACTTC
TRBV20-1,NA,many,TRBJ1-1,CSALGDHTEAFF,TGCAGTGCTCTAGGCGATCACACTGAAGCTTTCTTT
TRBV30,NA,many,TRBJ1-1,CAWSNQGYTEAFF,TGTGCCTGGAGCAATCAGGGGTACACTGAAGCTTTCTTT
TRBV6-1,NA,NA,TRBJ1-3,CASTKGRSASGNTIYF,TGTGCCAGCACCAAGGGCAGGTCCGCCTCTGGAAACACCATATATTTT
TRBV28,TRBD1,many,TRBJ2-7,CASNHKQGERSYEQYF,TGTGCCAGCAATCATAAACAGGGGGAGCGATCCTACGAGCAGTACTTC
TRBV30,NA,NA,TRBJ1-2,CAWWPPGGGGYTF,TGTGCCTGGTGGCCCCCGGGAGGTGGTGGCTACACCTTC
TRBV27,TRBD1,many,TRBJ2-7,CASSWGQGSYEQYF,TGTGCCAGCAGTTGGGGACAGGGGAGCTACGAGCAGTACTTC
TRBV4-1,NA,NA,TRBJ2-7,CASSHWQRGTYEQYF,TGCGCCAGCAGCCACTGGCAGAGGGGAACCTACGAGCAGTACTTC
TRBV15,NA,few,TRBJ2-7,CATSRVKASSYEQYF,TGTGCCACCAGCAGAGTCAAGGCTTCGTCCTACGAGCAGTACTTC
TRBV11-3,NA,many,TRBJ2-7,CASSFRGWSYEQYF,TGTGCCAGCAGCTTTAGAGGGTGGTCCTACGAGCAGTACTTC
TRBV30,NA,many,TRBJ2-7,CAWRGTSYEQYF,TGTGCCTGGAGGGGGACTTCCTACGAGCAGTACTTC
TRBV6-1,TRBD2,many,TRBJ2-1,CASRKRGSSYNEQFF,TGTGCCAGCAGAAAGCGGGGTAGCTCCTACAATGAGCAGTTCTTC
TRBV6-1,NA,NA,TRBJ2-7,CASRGDTYEQYF,TGTGCCAGCAGGGGGGACACCTACGAGCAGTACTTC
TRBV27,TRBD1,few,TRBJ1-5,CASSSHRGRLQPQHF,TGTGCCAGCAGTTCACACAGGGGGCGCCTTCAGCCCCAGCATTTT
TRBV12-3/TRBV12-4,TRBD1,many,TRBJ2-2,CASTPRQGRNTGELFF,TGTGCCAGCACCCCCCGACAGGGTCGAAACACCGGGGAGCTGTTTTTT
TRBV6-2/TRBV6-3,NA,NA,TRBJ1-1,CASSYPSLGRSEAFF,TGTGCCAGCAGTTACCCCTCTCTGGGGAGGTCTGAAGCTTTCTTT
TRBV7-9,NA,NA,TRBJ2-1,CASSLVRAVPFF,TGTGCCAGCAGCTTAGTCCGGGCCGTCCCGTTCTTC
TRBV11-2,TRBD2,few,TRBJ2-1,CASSIAVLAGDSDVNEQFF,TGTGCCAGCAGCATCGCGGTACTAGCGGGGGACTCGGACGTCAATGAGCAGTTCTTC